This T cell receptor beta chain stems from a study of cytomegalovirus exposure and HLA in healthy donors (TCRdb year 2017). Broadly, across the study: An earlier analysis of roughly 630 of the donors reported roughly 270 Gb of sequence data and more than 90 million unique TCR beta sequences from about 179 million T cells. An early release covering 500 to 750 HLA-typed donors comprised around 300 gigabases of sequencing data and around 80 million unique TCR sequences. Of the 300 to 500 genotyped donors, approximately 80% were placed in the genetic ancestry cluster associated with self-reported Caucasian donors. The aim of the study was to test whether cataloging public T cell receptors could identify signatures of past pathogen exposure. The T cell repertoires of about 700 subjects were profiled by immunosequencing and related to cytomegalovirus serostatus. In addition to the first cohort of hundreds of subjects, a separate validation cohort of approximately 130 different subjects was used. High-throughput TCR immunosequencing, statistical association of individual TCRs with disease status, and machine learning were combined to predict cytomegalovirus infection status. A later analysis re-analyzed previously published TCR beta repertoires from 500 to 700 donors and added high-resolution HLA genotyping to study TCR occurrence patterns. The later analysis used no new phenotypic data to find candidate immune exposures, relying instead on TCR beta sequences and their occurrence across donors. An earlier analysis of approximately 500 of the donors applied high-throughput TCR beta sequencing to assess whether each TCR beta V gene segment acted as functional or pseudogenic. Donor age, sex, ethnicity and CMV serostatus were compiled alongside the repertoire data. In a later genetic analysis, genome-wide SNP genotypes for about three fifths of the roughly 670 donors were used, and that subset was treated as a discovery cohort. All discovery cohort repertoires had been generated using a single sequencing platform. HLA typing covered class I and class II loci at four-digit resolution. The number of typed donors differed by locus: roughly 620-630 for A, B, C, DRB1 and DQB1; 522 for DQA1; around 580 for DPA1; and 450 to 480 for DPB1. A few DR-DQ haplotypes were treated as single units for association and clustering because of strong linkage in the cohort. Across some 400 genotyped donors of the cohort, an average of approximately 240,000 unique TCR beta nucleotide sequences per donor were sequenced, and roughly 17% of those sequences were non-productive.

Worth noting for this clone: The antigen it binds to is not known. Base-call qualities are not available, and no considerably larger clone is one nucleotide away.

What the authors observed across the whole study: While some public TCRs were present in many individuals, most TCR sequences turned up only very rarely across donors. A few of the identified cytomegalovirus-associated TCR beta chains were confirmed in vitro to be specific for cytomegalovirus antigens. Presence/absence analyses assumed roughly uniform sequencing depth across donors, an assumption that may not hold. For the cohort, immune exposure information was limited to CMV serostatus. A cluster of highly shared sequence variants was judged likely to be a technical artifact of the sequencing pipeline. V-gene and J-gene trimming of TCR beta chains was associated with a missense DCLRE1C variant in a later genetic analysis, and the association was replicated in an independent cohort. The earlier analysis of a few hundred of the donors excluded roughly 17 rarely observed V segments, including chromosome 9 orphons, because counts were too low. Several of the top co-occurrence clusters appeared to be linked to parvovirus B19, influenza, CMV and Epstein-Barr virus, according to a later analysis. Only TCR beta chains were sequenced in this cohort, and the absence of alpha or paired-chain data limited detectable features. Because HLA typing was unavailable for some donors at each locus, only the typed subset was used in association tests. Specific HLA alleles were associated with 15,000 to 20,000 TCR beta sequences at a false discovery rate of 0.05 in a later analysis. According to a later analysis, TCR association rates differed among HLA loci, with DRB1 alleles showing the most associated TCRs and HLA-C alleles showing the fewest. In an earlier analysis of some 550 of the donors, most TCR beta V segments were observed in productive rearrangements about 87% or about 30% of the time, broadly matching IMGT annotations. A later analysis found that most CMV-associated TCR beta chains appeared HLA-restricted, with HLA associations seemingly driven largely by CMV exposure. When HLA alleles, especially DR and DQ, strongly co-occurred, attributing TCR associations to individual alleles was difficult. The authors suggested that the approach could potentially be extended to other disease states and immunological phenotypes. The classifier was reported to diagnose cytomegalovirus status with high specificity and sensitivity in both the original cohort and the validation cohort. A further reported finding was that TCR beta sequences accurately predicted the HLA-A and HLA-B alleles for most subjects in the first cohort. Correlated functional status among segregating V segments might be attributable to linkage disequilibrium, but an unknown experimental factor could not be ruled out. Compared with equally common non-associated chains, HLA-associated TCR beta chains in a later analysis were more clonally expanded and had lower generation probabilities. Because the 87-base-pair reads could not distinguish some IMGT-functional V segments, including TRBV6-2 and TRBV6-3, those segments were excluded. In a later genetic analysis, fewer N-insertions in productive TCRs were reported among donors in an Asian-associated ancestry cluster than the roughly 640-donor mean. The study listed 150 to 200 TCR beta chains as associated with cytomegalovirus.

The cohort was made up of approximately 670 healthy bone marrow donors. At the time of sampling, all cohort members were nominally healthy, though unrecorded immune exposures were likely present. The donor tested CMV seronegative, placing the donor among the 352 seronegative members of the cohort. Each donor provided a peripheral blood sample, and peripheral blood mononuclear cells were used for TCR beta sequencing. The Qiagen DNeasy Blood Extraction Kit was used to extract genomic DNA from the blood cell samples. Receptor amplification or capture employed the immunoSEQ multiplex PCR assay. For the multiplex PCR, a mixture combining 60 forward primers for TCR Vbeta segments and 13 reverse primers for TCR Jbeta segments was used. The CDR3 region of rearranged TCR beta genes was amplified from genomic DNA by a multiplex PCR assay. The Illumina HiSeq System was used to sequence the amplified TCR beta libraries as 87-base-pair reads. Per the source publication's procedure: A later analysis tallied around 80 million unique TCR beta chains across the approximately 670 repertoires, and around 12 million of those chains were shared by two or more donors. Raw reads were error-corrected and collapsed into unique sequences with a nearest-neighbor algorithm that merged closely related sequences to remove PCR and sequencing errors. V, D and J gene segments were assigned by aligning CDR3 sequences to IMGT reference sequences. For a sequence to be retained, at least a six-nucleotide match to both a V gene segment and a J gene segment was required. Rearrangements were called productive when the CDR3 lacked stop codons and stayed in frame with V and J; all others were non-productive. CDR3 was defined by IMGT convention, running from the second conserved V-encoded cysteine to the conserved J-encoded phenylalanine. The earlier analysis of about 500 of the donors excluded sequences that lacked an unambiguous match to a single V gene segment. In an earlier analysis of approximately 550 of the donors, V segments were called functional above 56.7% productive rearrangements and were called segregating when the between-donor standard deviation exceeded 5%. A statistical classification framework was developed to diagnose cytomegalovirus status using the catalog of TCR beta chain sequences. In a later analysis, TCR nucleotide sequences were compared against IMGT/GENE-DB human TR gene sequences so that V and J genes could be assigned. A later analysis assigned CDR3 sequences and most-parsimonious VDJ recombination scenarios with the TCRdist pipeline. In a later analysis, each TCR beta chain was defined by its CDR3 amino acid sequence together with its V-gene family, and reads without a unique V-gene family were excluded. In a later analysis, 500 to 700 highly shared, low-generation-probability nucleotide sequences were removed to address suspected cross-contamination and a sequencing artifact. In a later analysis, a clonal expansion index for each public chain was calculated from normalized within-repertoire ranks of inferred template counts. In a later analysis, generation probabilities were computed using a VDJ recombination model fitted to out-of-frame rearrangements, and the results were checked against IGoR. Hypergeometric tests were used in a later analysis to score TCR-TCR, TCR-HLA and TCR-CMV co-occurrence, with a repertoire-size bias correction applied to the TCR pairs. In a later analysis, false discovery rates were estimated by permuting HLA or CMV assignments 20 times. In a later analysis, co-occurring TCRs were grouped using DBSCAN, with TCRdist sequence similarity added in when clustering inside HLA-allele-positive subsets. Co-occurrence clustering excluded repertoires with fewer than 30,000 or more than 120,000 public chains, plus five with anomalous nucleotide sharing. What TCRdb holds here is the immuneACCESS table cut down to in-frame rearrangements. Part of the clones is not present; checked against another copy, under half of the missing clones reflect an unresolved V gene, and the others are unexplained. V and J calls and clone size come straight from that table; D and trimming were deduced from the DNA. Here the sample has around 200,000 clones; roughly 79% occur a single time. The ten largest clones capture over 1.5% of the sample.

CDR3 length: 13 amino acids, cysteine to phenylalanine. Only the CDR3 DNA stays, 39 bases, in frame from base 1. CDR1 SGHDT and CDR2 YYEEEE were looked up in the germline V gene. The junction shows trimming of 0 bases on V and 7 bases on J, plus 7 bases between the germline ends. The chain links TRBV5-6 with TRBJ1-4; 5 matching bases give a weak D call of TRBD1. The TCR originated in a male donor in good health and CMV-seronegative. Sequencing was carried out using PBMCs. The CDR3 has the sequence CASSLERGEKLFF. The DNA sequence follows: TGTGCCAGCAGCTTGGAAAGGGGTGAAAAACTGTTTTTT.